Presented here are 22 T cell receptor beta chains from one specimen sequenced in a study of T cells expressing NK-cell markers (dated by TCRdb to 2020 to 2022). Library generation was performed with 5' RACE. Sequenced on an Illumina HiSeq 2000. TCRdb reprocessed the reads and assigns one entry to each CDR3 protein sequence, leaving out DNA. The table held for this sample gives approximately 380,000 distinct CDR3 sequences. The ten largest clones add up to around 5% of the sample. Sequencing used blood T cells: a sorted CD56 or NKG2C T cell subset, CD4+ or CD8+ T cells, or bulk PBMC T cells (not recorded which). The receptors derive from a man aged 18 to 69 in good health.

The CDR3 here is CASRQGPYEQYF. The chain couples TRBV6-6 to TRBJ2-7. CDR1 MNHNY and CDR2 SVGAGI come from the germline V gene (reference sequence). The CDR3 runs to 12 residues.

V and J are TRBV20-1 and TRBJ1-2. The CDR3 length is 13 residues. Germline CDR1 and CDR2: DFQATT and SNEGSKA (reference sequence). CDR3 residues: CSARIQSNYGYTF.

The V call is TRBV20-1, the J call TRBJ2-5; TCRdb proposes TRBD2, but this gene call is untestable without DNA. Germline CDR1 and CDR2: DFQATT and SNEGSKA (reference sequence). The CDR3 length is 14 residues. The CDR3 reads CSAYIPGLGETQYF.

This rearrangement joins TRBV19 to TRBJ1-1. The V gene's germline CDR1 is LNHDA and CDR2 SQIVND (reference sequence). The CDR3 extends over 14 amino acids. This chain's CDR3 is CASSIITGNTEAFF.

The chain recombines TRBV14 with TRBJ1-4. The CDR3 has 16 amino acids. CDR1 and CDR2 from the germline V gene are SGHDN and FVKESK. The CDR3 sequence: CASSPWQRATNEKLFF.

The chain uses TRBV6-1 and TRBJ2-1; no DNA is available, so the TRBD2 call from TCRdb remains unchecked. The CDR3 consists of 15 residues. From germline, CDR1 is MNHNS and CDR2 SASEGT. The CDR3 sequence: CASSTQRGAYNEQFF.

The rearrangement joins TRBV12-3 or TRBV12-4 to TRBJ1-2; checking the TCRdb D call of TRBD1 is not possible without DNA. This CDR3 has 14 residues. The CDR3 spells CASSTGGGSYGYTF.

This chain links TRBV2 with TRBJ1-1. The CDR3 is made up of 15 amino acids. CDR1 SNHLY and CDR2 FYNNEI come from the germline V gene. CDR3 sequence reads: CASSEDRPRNTEAFF.

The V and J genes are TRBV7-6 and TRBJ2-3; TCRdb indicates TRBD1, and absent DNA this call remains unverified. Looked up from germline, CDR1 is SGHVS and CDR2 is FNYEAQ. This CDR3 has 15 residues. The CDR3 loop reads CASSSPAGTTDTQYF.

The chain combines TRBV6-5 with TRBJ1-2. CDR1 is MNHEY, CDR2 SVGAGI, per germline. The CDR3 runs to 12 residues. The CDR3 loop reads CASRGGVTGYTF.

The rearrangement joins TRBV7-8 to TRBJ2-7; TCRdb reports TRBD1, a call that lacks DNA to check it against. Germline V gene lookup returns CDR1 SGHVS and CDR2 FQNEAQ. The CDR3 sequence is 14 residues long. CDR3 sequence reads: CASSPHEGSYEQYF.

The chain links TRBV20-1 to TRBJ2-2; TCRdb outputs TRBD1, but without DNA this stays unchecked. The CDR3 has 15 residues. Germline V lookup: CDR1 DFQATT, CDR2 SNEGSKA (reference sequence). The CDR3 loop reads CSARYRGEATGELFF.

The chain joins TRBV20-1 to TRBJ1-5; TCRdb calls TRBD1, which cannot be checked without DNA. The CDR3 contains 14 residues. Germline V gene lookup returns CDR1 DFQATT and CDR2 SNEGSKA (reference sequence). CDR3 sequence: CSAAPTGSNQPQHF.

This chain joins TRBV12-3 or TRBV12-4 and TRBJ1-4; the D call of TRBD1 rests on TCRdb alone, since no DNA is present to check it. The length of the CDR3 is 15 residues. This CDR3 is CASSLGAPGGEKLFF.

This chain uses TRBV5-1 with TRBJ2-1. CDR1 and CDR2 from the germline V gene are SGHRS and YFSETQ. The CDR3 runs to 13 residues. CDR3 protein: CASSQDPINEQFF.

Here the CDR3 reads CAWSAGGGAGTEAFF. The V call is TRBV30, the J call TRBJ1-1; TCRdb calls TRBD1, which cannot be checked without DNA. The CDR3 spans 15 residues. Per the germline V gene, CDR1 is GTSNPN and CDR2 is SVGIG (reference sequence).

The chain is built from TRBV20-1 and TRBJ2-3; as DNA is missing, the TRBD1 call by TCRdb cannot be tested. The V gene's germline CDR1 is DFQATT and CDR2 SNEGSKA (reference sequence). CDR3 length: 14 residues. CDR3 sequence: CSALTGTVTDTQYF.

The CDR3 loop reads CASSPLRANTGELFF. V usage is TRBV6-4 and J usage is TRBJ2-2; the TCRdb call, TRBD1, lacks DNA for checking. The CDR3 runs 15 residues. Germline assignment: CDR1 MRHNA and CDR2 SNTAGT.

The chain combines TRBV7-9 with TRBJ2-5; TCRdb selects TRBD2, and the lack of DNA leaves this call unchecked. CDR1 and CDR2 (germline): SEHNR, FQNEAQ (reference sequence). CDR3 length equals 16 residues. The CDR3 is CASSLGTGTSVETQYF. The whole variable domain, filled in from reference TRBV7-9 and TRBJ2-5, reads DTGVSQNPRHKITKRGQNVTFRCDPISEHNRLYWYRQTLGQGPEFLTYFQNEAQLEKSRLLSDRFSAERPKGSFSTLEIQRTEQGDSAMYLCASSLGTGTSVETQYFGPGTRLLVL.

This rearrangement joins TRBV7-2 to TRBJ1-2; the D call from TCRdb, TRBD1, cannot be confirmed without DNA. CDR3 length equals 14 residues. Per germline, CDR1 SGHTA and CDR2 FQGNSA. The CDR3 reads CASSLASTGKGYTF.

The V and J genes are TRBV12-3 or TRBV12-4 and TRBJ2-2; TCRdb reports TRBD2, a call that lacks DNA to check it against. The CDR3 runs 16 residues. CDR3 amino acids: CASSYFSGGDTGELFF.

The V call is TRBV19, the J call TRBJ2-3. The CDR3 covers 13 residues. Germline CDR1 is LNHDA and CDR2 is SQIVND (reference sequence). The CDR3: CASSFERSDTQYF.